This TCR beta chain was captured in a study of blood T cell repertoires in COVID-19. Looking at the study overall: The United States, Italy and Spain were the sources of the acute and convalescent COVID-19 samples.

Clones were read by immunoSEQ multiplex PCR, and TCRdb kept only the in-frame ones, dropping some. The sample carries approximately 350,000 clones, 89% recorded once. Germline V gene sequence: CDR1 KGHSH, CDR2 LQKENI. V lost 5 bases, J lost 0 bases, and 13 bases lay in between. The CDR3 runs 15 residues. Source material: peripheral blood. This chain uses TRBV18 with TRBJ1-1, with a tentative D call TRBD1 (6 bases). The sequence came from a woman younger than 45 with COVID-19, enrolled during active disease. CDR3 region: CASSSGQPMNTEAFF. Here the CDR3 DNA reads TGTGCCAGCTCATCAGGACAGCCCATGAACACTGAAGCTTTCTTT.